These 7 T cell receptor beta chains came from one sample sequenced in a study of cytomegalovirus exposure and HLA in healthy donors. The PCR was carried out with 60 Vbeta primers and 13 Jbeta primers. The method was immunoSEQ multiplex PCR; TCRdb's version includes in-frame clones alone and lacks a portion of them. Here the sample table reports roughly 40,000 clones. Sequencing was carried out using PBMCs. The receptor set was obtained from a male donor in good health and CMV-seronegative.

J is TRBJ1-1 and V is TRBV19, with 8 bases fitting TRBD1. The CDR3 has 15 amino acids. The trim removed 7 bases at V and 5 bases at J, leaving 12 bases unmatched. CDR1 LNHDA and CDR2 SQIVND come from the germline V gene (reference sequence). The CDR3, as DNA: TGTGCCAGTACCGGGACAGGAACCAGGAGGACTGAAGCTTTCTTT. This codes for CASTGTGTRRTEAFF.

The chain recombines TRBV6-1 with TRBJ1-1; a possible D gene is TRBD1 (6 bases). Per the germline V gene, CDR1 is MNHNS and CDR2 is SASEGT. The CDR3 totals 14 residues. Between the trimmed V and J ends, which lost 7 bases and 8 bases, there was a span of 20 bases. CDR3 in DNA: TGTGCCAGCACCTCTTTAGACAGGCAATTAGAAGCTTTCTTT. Encoded protein: CASTSLDRQLEAFF.

On this clone itself: One end of the junction varies from germline; a read error may be responsible. This chain uses TRBV27 with TRBJ2-1, with 7 positions matching TRBD2. Germline CDR1 reads MNHEY; CDR2 reads SMNVEV (reference sequence). This CDR3 region has 15 residues. The CDR3 here is CASTPQGGGEGFRIF. In nucleotides, the CDR3 is TGTGCCAGCACTCCTCAGGGAGGCGGGGAGGGGTTCAGGATCTTC.

The genes are TRBV2 and TRBJ2-7; the D is unclear. Trimming left V 6 bases short and J 1 base short, with 13 bases between. This CDR3 region has 14 residues. In germline, CDR1 is SNHLY, CDR2 FYNNEI. CDR3 loop: CASRKSTQSYEQYF. The CDR3 region has the DNA TGTGCCAGCAGGAAGTCGACTCAGTCCTACGAGCAGTACTTC.

Concerning this clone itself: Other DNA sequences in the sample encode the same CDR3. The gene calls are TRBV29-1 and TRBJ2-1, with unresolved D. V was clipped by 2 bases and J by 4 bases, with 9 bases between them. This CDR3 is built from 13 residues. Per germline, CDR1 SQVTM and CDR2 ANQGSEA. CDR3 sequence reads: CSVEPVSYNEQFF. For the CDR3, the DNA is TGCAGCGTTGAACCCGTGTCTTACAATGAGCAGTTCTTC.

This chain joins TRBV28 and TRBJ2-2, with D possibly matching TRBD1 (5 bases). The V and J ends lost 11 bases and 6 bases respectively, with 16 bases between them. The V gene's germline CDR1 is MDHEN and CDR2 SYDVKM. There are 13 residues in the CDR3. The chain's CDR3 is CAANQGEAGELFF. DNA for the CDR3: TGTGCCGCCAATCAGGGTGAAGCCGGGGAGCTGTTTTTT. Full variable domain (missing parts from reference TRBV28 and TRBJ2-2): DVKVTQSSRYLVKRTGEKVFLECVQDMDHENMFWYRQDPGLGLRLIYFSYDVKMKEKGDIPEGYSVSREKKERFSLILESASTNQTSMYLCAANQGEAGELFFGEGSRLTVL.

The chain carries TRBV11-2 and TRBJ2-7; 9 positions match TRBD1. CDR1 and CDR2 from the germline V gene are SGHAT and FQNNGV. This CDR3 has 15 residues. V lost 2 bases to trimming and J lost 3 bases; unmatched junction nucleotides: 5. The CDR3 loop is CASSLMGTGIYEQYF. CDR3 in DNA: TGTGCCAGCAGCTTAATGGGGACAGGGATCTACGAGCAGTACTTC.